Below are 25 T cell receptor beta chains sequenced from a single sample in a study of T cells after posttransplantation cyclophosphamide. The protocol was immunoSEQ multiplex PCR, while the TCRdb copy is restricted to in-frame clones and leaves out a portion. The sample consists of around 7,100 clones, over 70% of them appearing once. A marrow graft followed busulfan-fludarabine conditioning, with cyclophosphamide on days +3 and +4. This specimen was PBMCs, taken about 1,600 days after allogeneic stem cell transplant with posttransplant cyclophosphamide. These receptors were obtained from a male patient aged 25-45 years who received an allogeneic stem cell transplant from a related donor, was CMV-positive, and had acute GVHD only. The graft donor may be the source of some T cells.

This clone was counted a few times. Here the CDR3 reads CASSLVDSSGQFF. CDR3 DNA sequence: TGTGCCAGCAGCTTAGTGGACTCCTCGGGGCAGTTCTTC. The chain uses TRBV13 and TRBJ2-1, with D possibly matching TRBD2 (5 bases). Germline V gene data show CDR1 as PRHDT and CDR2 as FYEKMQ (reference sequence). V lost 1 base to trimming and J lost 12 bases, with 13 bases between them. The CDR3 runs to 13 residues.

This clone was counted a single time. The rearrangement links TRBV19 to TRBJ2-1, with 8 bases fitting TRBD1. Germline CDR1 is LNHDA and CDR2 is SQIVND (reference sequence). This CDR3 has 17 residues. The V gene end was trimmed by 3 bases and the J gene end by 0 bases; junction bases not matched to a gene: 7. The CDR3 sequence is CASSITGGRGSYNEQFF. The CDR3 nucleotides read TGTGCCAGTAGTATCACAGGGGGTCGCGGCTCCTACAATGAGCAGTTCTTC. Complete variable domain (other parts from reference TRBV19 and TRBJ2-1): DGGITQSPKYLFRKEGQNVTLSCEQNLNHDAMYWYRQDPGQGLRLIYYSQIVNDFQKGDIAEGYSVSREKKESFPLTVTSAQKNPTAFYLCASSITGGRGSYNEQFFGPGTRLTVL.

The rearrangement links TRBV27 to TRBJ1-1, with a weak D call TRBD1 (5 bases). V was cut by 1 base and J by 5 bases, with 11 bases left in between. The germline gives CDR1 MNHEY, CDR2 SMNVEV (reference sequence). The CDR3 spans 14 residues. The CDR3 DNA reads as TGTGCCAGCAGTTTATATTCGGGGGGGACTGAAGCTTTCTTT. Protein product: CASSLYSGGTEAFF.

The CDR3 nucleotides are TGTGCCAGCCAACAGGGACGATGGGACACTGAAGCTTTCTTT. Translated: CASQQGRWDTEAFF. This sequence joins TRBV2 and TRBJ1-1, with D maybe TRBD1 (6 bases). Germline CDR1 reads SNHLY; CDR2 reads FYNNEI. The ends were cut back, 8 bases at V and 3 bases at J, with 16 bases in the middle. The CDR3 extends over 14 amino acids.

The V gene is TRBV2, the J gene TRBJ1-5; D is possibly TRBD1 (6 bases). Germline V gene lookup returns CDR1 SNHLY and CDR2 FYNNEI. The V end lost 6 bases, the J end lost 6 bases, and 18 bases lay between the germline ends. This CDR3 is built from 15 residues. The CDR3 spells CASRTDRSPAQPQHF. The CDR3 nucleotides read TGTGCCAGCAGGACTGACAGGAGCCCCGCTCAGCCCCAGCATTTT.

This rearrangement joins TRBV5-1 to TRBJ1-5; 7 positions agree with TRBD1. CDR1 and CDR2 (germline): SGHRS, YFSETQ. This CDR3 has 14 amino acids. V lost 4 bases to trimming and J lost 3 bases; unmatched junction nucleotides: 4. For the CDR3, the DNA is TGCGCCAGCAGCCCGGGACAGATCAATCAGCCCCAGCATTTT. It encodes CASSPGQINQPQHF.

This clone showed up just a few times. The chain carries TRBV2 and TRBJ2-7, with TRBD1 matching 9 bases. The CDR3 sequence is 14 residues long. Germline-derived CDR1 and CDR2 are SNHLY and FYNNEI. V lost 7 bases, J lost 5 bases, and 9 bases stayed unmatched. The CDR3 nucleotides read TGTGCCAGCACCTCTCCCGGGACAGGGAACGAGCAGTACTTC. This codes for CASTSPGTGNEQYF. The full variable domain, with the rest looked up from reference TRBV2 and TRBJ2-7, is EPEVTQTPSHQVTQMGQEVILRCVPISNHLYFYWYRQILGQKVEFLVSFYNNEISEKSEIFDDQFSVERPDGSNFTLKIRSTKLEDSAMYFCASTSPGTGNEQYFGPGTRLTVT.

This clone was seen more than once but under ten times. V gene TRBV7-9 combines with J gene TRBJ1-2, with TRBD1 matching over 8 bases. Germline values: CDR1 SEHNR, CDR2 FQNEAQ (reference sequence). Losses at the gene ends were 5 bases for V and 6 bases for J; bases not matched to a gene: 14. The CDR3 spans 16 residues. The CDR3 region has the DNA TGTGCCAGCAGCCGAGCCCTGGGCAGGGGGCAGCATGGCTACACCTTC. Translated: CASSRALGRGQHGYTF.

The chain is built from TRBV27 and TRBJ2-5; 8 nucleotides align to TRBD1. This CDR3 comprises 14 residues. J was trimmed by 1 base and V by 6 bases; bases with no gene match: 4. Per the germline V gene, CDR1 is MNHEY and CDR2 is SMNVEV (reference sequence). In DNA form, the CDR3 reads TGTGCCAGCAGGTTGGGACAGGTCCAAGAGACCCAGTACTTC. This encodes CASRLGQVQETQYF.

The sample holds a few counts of this clone. V and J are TRBV7-2 and TRBJ2-7; 7 nucleotides agree with TRBD1. The junction had 12 bases not matched to a gene; V was cut back by 10 bases and J by 0 bases. In germline, CDR1 is SGHTA, CDR2 FQGNSA. CDR3 length equals 15 residues. CDR3 sequence reads: CATKIGQASSYEQYF. The CDR3 region has the DNA TGTGCCACCAAAATTGGACAGGCGAGCTCCTACGAGCAGTACTTC. The entire variable domain, with the rest obtained from reference TRBV7-2 and TRBJ2-7, is as follows: GAGVSQSPSNKVTEKGKDVELRCDPISGHTALYWYRQSLGQGLEFLIYFQGNSAPDKSGLPSDRFSAERTGGSVSTLTIQRTQQEDSAVYLCATKIGQASSYEQYFGPGTRLTVT.

The chain carries TRBV5-1 and TRBJ2-7; D might be TRBD2 (5 bases). Germline V gene data show CDR1 as SGHRS and CDR2 as YFSETQ. Trimming took off 4 bases at V and 2 bases at J, with 16 bases between the two ends. This CDR3 has 15 residues. The CDR3 spells CASSGAGDPTYEQYF. CDR3 bases: TGCGCCAGCAGCGGTGCGGGTGACCCCACCTACGAGCAGTACTTC.

V gene TRBV6-1 combines with J gene TRBJ1-1; possible D gene TRBD1, 5 bases. V was trimmed by 2 bases and J by 3 bases, leaving 16 bases between them. The CDR3 contains 16 residues. CDR1 is MNHNS and CDR2 is SASEGT in the germline V gene. DNA of the CDR3: TGTGCCAGCAGTGAAACGGGGGTGTGGGGAGACACTGAAGCTTTCTTT. It yields the protein CASSETGVWGDTEAFF.

The chain uses TRBV27 and TRBJ2-7; D is uncertain. The length of the CDR3 is 15 residues. CDR1 MNHEY and CDR2 SMNVEV come from the germline V gene (reference sequence). The germline V and J ends were trimmed by 6 bases and 0 bases, with 15 bases remaining between them. CDR3 sequence: CASSPRGVSSYEQYF. DNA of the CDR3: TGTGCCAGCAGCCCCCGAGGAGTATCCTCCTACGAGCAGTACTTC.

V usage is TRBV7-8 and J usage is TRBJ1-2; D is uncertain. The CDR3 totals 13 residues. Per germline, CDR1 SGHVS and CDR2 FQNEAQ. V was pared by 7 bases and J by 1 base, with 10 bases between. The chain's CDR3 is CASTTQVNYGYTF. The CDR3 region has the DNA TGTGCCAGCACCACCCAGGTTAACTATGGCTACACCTTC.

V is TRBV5-5 and J is TRBJ1-5; tentative D call: TRBD1 (6 bases). Germline CDR1 is SGHKS and CDR2 is YYEKEE (reference sequence). This CDR3 has 17 residues. V shed 4 bases and J shed 5 bases, with 22 bases lying between them. The CDR3 protein is CASSATSGVVLDQPQHF. The CDR3 DNA is TGTGCCAGCAGCGCAACCTCAGGGGTAGTGCTGGATCAGCCCCAGCATTTT.

V and J are TRBV7-9 and TRBJ1-5; maybe TRBD1 (5 bases). The V gene lost 5 bases and the J gene lost 1 base, with 15 bases spanning the gap. The CDR3 loop spans 16 amino acids. Germline assignment: CDR1 SEHNR and CDR2 FQNEAQ (reference sequence). CDR3 DNA sequence: TGTGCCAGCAGCCTAGAAGGGGCCGGGAGCAATCAGCCCCAGCATTTT. The encoded protein is CASSLEGAGSNQPQHF.

This clone has a handful of counts. This rearrangement joins TRBV7-9 to TRBJ1-2; 7 bases are a match to TRBD1. From germline, CDR1 is SEHNR and CDR2 FQNEAQ (reference sequence). The CDR3 loop spans 15 amino acids. V shed 1 base and J 6 bases; nucleotides not matched to a gene: 8. The CDR3 DNA reads TGTGCCAGCAGCTTAGTGGTGGGACAGCCGGATGGCTACACCTTC. It codes for CASSLVVGQPDGYTF.

This rearrangement joins TRBV18 to TRBJ1-5; D ambiguous. This CDR3 contains 14 residues. The V and J ends lost 6 bases and 5 bases respectively, with 14 bases between them. Germline values: CDR1 KGHSH, CDR2 LQKENI. The CDR3, as DNA: TGTGCCAGCTCTCGGGAATCTCTGGATCAGCCCCAGCATTTT. This codes for CASSRESLDQPQHF.

The rearrangement uses TRBV7-2 and TRBJ1-1; D unclear. The V gene lost 2 bases and the J gene lost 0 bases, with 13 bases spanning the gap. Germline CDR1 is SGHTA and CDR2 is FQGNSA. This CDR3 has 16 amino acids. This chain's CDR3 is CASSLFSVYLNTEAFF. CDR3 bases: TGTGCCAGCAGCTTATTTTCCGTGTACTTGAACACTGAAGCTTTCTTT. The variable domain in full, with the rest retrieved from reference TRBV7-2 and TRBJ1-1, is GAGVSQSPSNKVTEKGKDVELRCDPISGHTALYWYRQSLGQGLEFLIYFQGNSAPDKSGLPSDRFSAERTGGSVSTLTIQRTQQEDSAVYLCASSLFSVYLNTEAFFGQGTRLTVV.

The chain links TRBV7-2 to TRBJ2-5; TRBD2 is a possible D gene (5 bases). Germline values: CDR1 SGHTA, CDR2 FQGNSA. The germline V and J ends were trimmed by 1 base and 1 base, with 7 bases remaining between them. The CDR3 is 14 residues long. The DNA of the CDR3 is TGTGCCAGCAGCTTAGGACGGGGCCAAGAGACCCAGTACTTC. Its protein is CASSLGRGQETQYF.

As to this clone: The same CDR3 is also encoded by other DNA sequences in this sample. The chain joins TRBV7-2 to TRBJ1-4; D is undetermined. This CDR3 has 15 residues. Germline V gene sequence: CDR1 SGHTA, CDR2 FQGNSA. V lost 1 base and J 2 bases, leaving 8 bases between the germline ends. CDR3 protein: CASSLGGRTNEKLFF. CDR3 in DNA: TGTGCCAGCAGCTTAGGAGGGAGGACTAATGAAAAACTGTTTTTT.

This clone was seen a few times. The CDR3 nucleotides are TGTGCCAGCAGCTTTGGGACTAGTAGGGAGACCCAGTACTTC. This codes for CASSFGTSRETQYF. V usage is TRBV7-2 and J usage is TRBJ2-5; 8 bases map to TRBD2. V was pared by 3 bases and J by 5 bases, with 5 bases of the junction left unmatched. This CDR3 has 14 residues. Germline V gene lookup returns CDR1 SGHTA and CDR2 FQGNSA.

This chain connects TRBV7-2 to TRBJ1-2, with D possibly being TRBD1 (6 bases). The germline gives CDR1 SGHTA, CDR2 FQGNSA. This CDR3 has 14 amino acids. V lost 0 bases and J 3 bases, leaving 8 bases between the germline ends. In DNA form, the CDR3 reads TGTGCCAGCAGCTTAGCCGCAGGGGACTATGGCTACACCTTC. It is translated as CASSLAAGDYGYTF.

This rearrangement joins TRBV6-6 to TRBJ2-7; D gene uncertain. Germline CDR1 reads MNHNY; CDR2 reads SVGAGI (reference sequence). The CDR3 runs to 15 residues. Trimming removed 6 bases from V and 6 bases from J, with 21 bases in between. CDR3 region: CASSGWSTVFGEQYF. CDR3 DNA: TGTGCCAGCAGCGGCTGGAGTACCGTATTCGGCGAGCAGTACTTC.

The CDR3 spells CARSRPGQGAIPEQFF. CDR3 nucleotide sequence: TGTGCCAGAAGCCGCCCGGGACAGGGGGCGATTCCTGAGCAGTTCTTC. This chain links TRBV5-3 with TRBJ2-1, with 12 bases identical to TRBD1. Being an ORF, TRBV5-3 has a function that is uncertain. J was trimmed by 9 bases and V by 4 bases; bases with no gene match: 11. CDR3 length: 16 amino acids.